This paragraph covers one TCR beta chain sequence. Clones were read by immunoSEQ multiplex PCR, and TCRdb kept only the in-frame ones, dropping some. The profile shows about 180,000 clones, less than 85% of them singletons. The source of the sample is a study of blood T cell repertoires in COVID-19. Looking at the study overall: Collection of acute and convalescent COVID-19 samples took place in the United States, Italy and Spain.

The CDR3 length is 13 residues. Trimming at V came to 6 bases and at J to 12 bases, leaving 8 bases not matched to a gene. Enrollment of patients from Seattle took place during active infection, with longitudinal follow-up. The rearrangement uses TRBV12-3 or TRBV12-4 and TRBJ1-4, with TRBD1 matching 9 bases. Specimen: peripheral blood. The receptor's source is a woman aged 60-75 years with COVID-19, enrolled during active disease. The CDR3: CASSLGTGMELFF. The CDR3 coding sequence is TGTGCCAGCAGCCTAGGGACAGGGATGGAACTGTTTTTT.